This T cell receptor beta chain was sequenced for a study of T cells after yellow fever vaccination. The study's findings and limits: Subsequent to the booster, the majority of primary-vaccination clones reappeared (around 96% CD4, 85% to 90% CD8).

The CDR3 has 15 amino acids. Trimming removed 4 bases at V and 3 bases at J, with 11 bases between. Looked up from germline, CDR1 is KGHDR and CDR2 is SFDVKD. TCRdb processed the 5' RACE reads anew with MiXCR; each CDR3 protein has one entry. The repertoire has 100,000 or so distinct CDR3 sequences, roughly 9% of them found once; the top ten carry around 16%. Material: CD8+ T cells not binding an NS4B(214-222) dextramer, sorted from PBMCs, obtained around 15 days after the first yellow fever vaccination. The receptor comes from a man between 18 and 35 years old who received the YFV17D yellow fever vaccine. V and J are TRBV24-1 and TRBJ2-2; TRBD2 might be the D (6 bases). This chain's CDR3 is CATSERDLYTGELFF. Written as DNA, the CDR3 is TGTGCCACCAGTGAACGGGACTTATACACCGGGGAGCTGTTTTTT.